This TCR beta chain was obtained from a study of beta chain features in type 1 diabetes (dated by TCRdb to the late 2010s). For the study in its entirety: Mean age, gender distribution, total cell number and subset yield were not different between patients and healthy donors. A total of roughly 100 million sorted cells were examined across all samples, and a strong correlation was observed between cell number per subset and RNA yield. In the study, TCRB repertoires of sorted circulating CD4+ T cell subsets from recently diagnosed type 1 diabetes patients were compared with those of matched healthy donors. Naive and central memory subsets were obtained from all 30 or so donors, but regulatory and stem cell-like memory subsets were isolated from only 8 patients and about 8 healthy donors.

The entire isolated RNA was reverse transcribed using the High Capacity cDNA Reverse Transcription Kit, and thus expressed TCRB transcripts were sequenced. Deep immunoSEQ sequencing was applied to naive, central memory and regulatory T cell samples, giving an average of approximately 3.8 million total reads per sample. After sorted cells were lysed in RLT buffer, RNA was extracted with DNase-treated RNeasy Micro or Mini kits, with the choice depending on cell number. To prevent cross-contamination, each cell subset was processed individually, whereas patient and healthy donor samples were processed jointly. The immunoSEQ multiplex PCR was used to amplify TCRB sequences from cDNA, generating 87-bp fragments that spanned the CDR3 region. Sequencing of the amplicons was done on the Illumina HiSeq platform. The original pipeline was this. Synthetic template baselines were used to correct PCR bias computationally, reads within Hamming distance 2 were collapsed together, and singletons that could not be merged were discarded. By aligning reads against IMGT, V, D and J genes, CDR3 length, and insertions or deletions at six rearrangement sites were assigned. Clonotype counts were normalized to sorted cell number within each subset before computing true diversity and Gini coefficients with the tcR R package. The overlap coefficient, calculated on TCRB nucleotide sequences, was used to measure repertoire sharing. As a proxy for the pre-selection repertoire, out-of-frame TCRB sequences from naive cells were analyzed. TCRdb retrieved this table from immuneACCESS and kept in-frame rearrangements only. Not all clones are present; in checked studies, unresolved V genes account for under half, and no reason is known for the remainder. V and J calls and clone size are those listed in that table; D and trimming were worked out from the DNA. This sample comprises around 330,000 clones, 8% to 13% of them detected only once. The ten largest clones add up to about 0.014% of the sample.

Counted from cysteine to phenylalanine, this CDR3 has 16 amino acids. Only the CDR3 region is kept as DNA, spanning 48 bases read in frame from base 1. The germline V and J ends show losses of 6 bases and 2 bases respectively, and no gene match explains 8 bases of the junction. CDR1 and CDR2, per the germline V gene, are ENHRY and SYGVKD. Each donor gave one peripheral blood draw, averaging approximately 110 mL, which was collected into heparinised tubes. Naive, central memory, regulatory and stem cell-like memory CD4+ T cells were sorted on a BD FACSAria II using a panel including CD45RO, CCR7, CD25, CD127, CD95 and CD27. Purity was above 95% for every sorted population. PBMCs were isolated immediately by Lymphoprep density gradient centrifugation and stained directly without culture. So that batch effects would be minimized, each experiment stained and sorted samples in pairs, pairing one healthy donor with one patient.

General conclusions and limits of the study: In all four CD4+ subsets, TCRB CDR3 length was moderately but significantly shorter in type 1 diabetes patients. Shorter templates might have been favored by PCR, but patient and control samples were amplified and corrected together, so both groups would have been affected equally by any skew. Naive, central memory and regulatory TCRB repertoires appeared to be more alike among patients than among healthy donors. Because cDNA rather than genomic DNA was sequenced, highly expressing activated cells could have been over-represented, although no difference in activation and CD3 levels was found between groups. Patients with type 1 diabetes made fewer insertions and deleted more nucleotides at VDJ recombination sites, implying thymic rearrangement abnormalities. Only small numbers of individuals were included in the HLA sub-analyses, which left unresolved whether HLA type had any influence on TCRB rearrangement.

Concerning this clone itself: The antigen this receptor binds is unknown. The record has no base qualities; no much larger clone is one base away.

The source material was naive CD4+ T cells from blood. Interpreted using the paper, the cell subset or site label stands for: true naive CD4+ T cells. The sequence was obtained from a woman in her thirties in good health. This chain is built from TRBV10-3 and TRBJ2-7; 12 bases in the junction line up with TRBD1. The sequenced DNA is TGTGCCATCAGCGGGACAGGGGGCGAGCCGACCTACGAGCAGTACTTC. It codes for CAISGTGGEPTYEQYF.